This T cell receptor (beta chain) was retrieved from a study of cytotoxic CD8 clonotypes in ibrutinib-treated CLL. Sequenced by immunoSEQ multiplex PCR; TCRdb stores in-frame clones only, minus some. The table has over 65,000 clones, 75% to 85% seen once. As to this clone: The antigen remains unidentified.

General observations from the study: At baseline, clonality was higher than in age-matched healthy donors and correlated with CD8+ counts.

V was shortened by 4 bases and J by 5 bases, with 9 bases between the two germline ends. The CDR3 sequence is 12 residues long. From germline, CDR1 is SGDLS and CDR2 YYNGEE. The clonotype was recovered from a human donor with chronic lymphocytic leukemia. The gene calls are TRBV9 and TRBJ2-5, with a tentative D call TRBD2 (5 bases). The sample here was PBMCs, taken after 12 months of ibrutinib treatment. The CDR3 loop reads CASSRTGETQYF. The CDR3, as DNA: TGTGCCAGCAGCCGGACGGGGGAGACCCAGTACTTC.